This passage covers 16 T cell receptor beta chains from one sample sequenced in a study of cytomegalovirus exposure and HLA in healthy donors. PCR involved 60 Vbeta and 13 Jbeta primers. Produced via immunoSEQ multiplex PCR; TCRdb's table is partial and in-frame only. This listing includes 75,000 to 100,000 clones. Sequencing was done on a sample of PBMCs. The origin of the receptors is a woman between 55 and 75 years old in good health and CMV-seronegative.

The rearrangement uses TRBV11-2 and TRBJ1-1, with a tentative D call TRBD1 (5 bases). The CDR3 runs to 14 residues. Trimming took 3 bases from V and 3 from J, leaving 11 bases between them. From germline, CDR1 is SGHAT and CDR2 FQNNGV. The CDR3 protein is CASSFDSSYTEAFF. Here the CDR3 DNA reads TGTGCCAGCAGCTTTGACAGCTCTTACACTGAAGCTTTCTTT.

V and J are TRBV27 and TRBJ2-7; D is unresolved. The germline gives CDR1 MNHEY, CDR2 SMNVEV (reference sequence). CDR3 length: 11 amino acids. Trimming removed 3 bases at V and 5 bases at J, with 5 bases between. CDR3 loop: CASSFEHEQYF. The CDR3 nucleotides are TGTGCCAGCAGTTTCGAGCACGAGCAGTACTTC.

The V call is TRBV7-9, the J call TRBJ2-2; D ambiguous. From germline, CDR1 is SEHNR and CDR2 FQNEAQ (reference sequence). Trimming left V 0 bases short and J 6 bases short, with 14 bases between. The CDR3 spans 16 residues. This CDR3 reads CASSLARSTHPGELFF. The CDR3 DNA reads as TGTGCCAGCAGCTTAGCGAGGTCGACCCACCCCGGGGAGCTGTTTTTT.

The genes are TRBV5-1 and TRBJ2-3; D is ambiguous. The V end was cut by 4 bases, the J end by 6 bases, with 15 bases between. Germline CDR1 reads SGHRS; CDR2 reads YFSETQ. This CDR3 spans 14 amino acids. The CDR3 coding sequence is TGCGCCAGCAGCCCTGACCCCCCAGCGGATACGCAGTATTTT. Translation: CASSPDPPADTQYF.

This chain links TRBV2 with TRBJ1-1, with 7 bases lining up with TRBD1. The CDR3 totals 15 residues. Per germline, CDR1 SNHLY and CDR2 FYNNEI. The V segment lost 5 bases and the J segment 1 base; nucleotides outside the gene matches: 7. In nucleotides, the CDR3 is TGTGCCAGCAGTATACAGGGGCTCGAGAACACTGAAGCTTTCTTT. This sequence encodes CASSIQGLENTEAFF.

The chain uses TRBV27 and TRBJ2-2; 11 positions agree with TRBD2. The CDR3 totals 16 residues. Germline V gene data show CDR1 as MNHEY and CDR2 as SMNVEV (reference sequence). V lost 7 bases to trimming and J lost 1 base; unmatched junction nucleotides: 5. The DNA of the CDR3 is TGTGCCAGCAACGTGGGACTAGCGGTGAACACCGGGGAGCTGTTTTTT. It specifies CASNVGLAVNTGELFF.

The J gene is TRBJ2-5, the V gene TRBV10-1; D remains unclear. The V gene's germline CDR1 is WNHNN and CDR2 SYGVQD (reference sequence). Trimming cost V 3 bases and J 4 bases, with 15 bases left between them. The CDR3 is 15 amino acids. CDR3: CASSDRVHEAETQYF. As DNA, the CDR3 is TGCGCCAGCAGTGATCGGGTCCACGAGGCAGAGACCCAGTACTTC.

The chain combines TRBV7-9 with TRBJ1-6, with 7 bases identical to TRBD1. The V and J ends lost 5 bases and 0 bases, in that order; junction bases with no gene match: 4. Per germline, CDR1 SEHNR and CDR2 FQNEAQ (reference sequence). The CDR3 spans 16 residues. The CDR3 spells CASSIQGSSYNSPLHF. CDR3 DNA sequence: TGTGCCAGCAGCATACAGGGGAGCTCCTATAATTCACCCCTCCACTTT.

The gene calls are TRBV7-6 and TRBJ2-7, with 9 bases aligning to TRBD1. The CDR3 consists of 16 residues. V trimming: 1 base; J trimming: 2 bases; junction bases outside the gene matches: 6. Germline assignment: CDR1 SGHVS and CDR2 FNYEAQ. CDR3 sequence (DNA): TGTGCCAGCAGCTTAGACCCGGGACAGGGAACCTACGAGCAGTACTTC. Protein product: CASSLDPGQGTYEQYF.

The V call is TRBV15, the J call TRBJ1-5; 7 bases line up with TRBD1. Germline CDR1 and CDR2: LNHNV and YYDKDF (reference sequence). This CDR3 is built from 19 residues. Trimming cost V 1 base and J 0 bases; bases outside gene matches: 12. This CDR3 is CATSRVPFTGDLSNQPQHF. The CDR3 nucleotides are TGTGCCACCAGCAGAGTTCCCTTTACAGGGGACCTTAGCAATCAGCCCCAGCATTTT.

The chain couples TRBV28 to TRBJ1-2; 7 nucleotides match TRBD1. This CDR3 is built from 13 residues. The ends lost 7 bases at V and 7 bases at J; junction bases unmatched: 9. Germline V lookup: CDR1 MDHEN, CDR2 SYDVKM. The CDR3 DNA sequence: TGTGCCAGCAACCCTGACAGGGTTTTTGGCTACACCTTC. Amino acids: CASNPDRVFGYTF.

The chain recombines TRBV2 with TRBJ2-7; TRBD2 agrees at 7 bases. J was trimmed by 2 bases and V by 7 bases; bases with no gene match: 8. The V gene's germline CDR1 is SNHLY and CDR2 FYNNEI. The CDR3 spans 14 residues. The CDR3 DNA reads as TGTGCCAGCAAGGACGGGGGGATAACCTACGAGCAGTACTTC. The encoded protein is CASKDGGITYEQYF.

This chain links TRBV6-5 with TRBJ2-7; TRBD1 matches 7 bases. Trimming cost V 4 bases and J 1 base; bases outside gene matches: 4. The germline V gene has CDR1 MNHEY and CDR2 SVGAGI. The CDR3 is made up of 14 amino acids. The CDR3 nucleotides read TGTGCCAGCAGTTCCGGGACAGCTTCCTACGAGCAGTACTTC. Translation: CASSSGTASYEQYF.

The gene calls are TRBV4-2 and TRBJ1-2; D is unresolved. The length of the CDR3 is 17 residues. CDR1 is LGHNA and CDR2 is YNFKEQ in the germline V gene. V shed 0 bases and J shed 2 bases, with 16 bases lying between them. The CDR3 region has the DNA TGTGCCAGCAGCCAAGATCTATCGGGAACGGGGAACTATGGCTACACCTTC. Translation gives CASSQDLSGTGNYGYTF.

V is TRBV19 and J is TRBJ1-6; D perhaps matches TRBD1 (5 bases). CDR3 length: 17 amino acids. Germline V gene sequence: CDR1 LNHDA, CDR2 SQIVND (reference sequence). V lost 5 bases and J 4 bases, leaving 18 bases between the germline ends. Written as DNA, the CDR3 is TGTGCCAGTAGTTCCACGAGGGGAGGAGTATATAATTCACCCCTCCACTTT. The encoded protein is CASSSTRGGVYNSPLHF.

This sequence joins TRBV30 and TRBJ1-4; 7 nucleotides agree with TRBD1. The germline gives CDR1 GTSNPN, CDR2 SVGIG (reference sequence). Losses at the gene ends were 5 bases for V and 6 bases for J; bases not matched to a gene: 6. The length of the CDR3 is 13 residues. The DNA of the CDR3 is TGTGCCTGGGAGGGGGCGACGGATGAAAAACTGTTTTTT. This gives the protein CAWEGATDEKLFF.